These T cell receptor beta chains were read from a single sample in a study of blood T cell repertoires in COVID-19. Profiled with immunoSEQ multiplex PCR; TCRdb holds only in-frame clones, not every one. Among 30,000 to 35,000 clones listed, 78% were seen once. Sequenced: peripheral blood. These receptors all come from a man aged 80 or over with acute or convalescent COVID-19. Both conserved end residues are part of each CDR3. The D gene is left open where the match is weak. Clone size is shown for a subset of rows, as once, few, many or a class of expanded clone.

J gene | V gene | clone size | D gene | CDR3 protein | CDR3 DNA
TRBJ1-5 | TRBV6-6 | few | TRBD1 | CASSPGTGGRQPQHF | TGTGCCAGCAGTCCCGGGACAGGGGGCCGTCAGCCCCAGCATTTT
TRBJ1-5 | TRBV5-6 | . | TRBD1 | CASSLGQGASNQPQHF | TGTGCCAGCAGCTTGGGACAGGGGGCTAGCAATCAGCCCCAGCATTTT
TRBJ2-5 | TRBV5-6 | . | . | CASSNYGFPSSGQETQYF | TGTGCCAGCAGCAACTACGGGTTTCCCTCCAGCGGCCAAGAGACCCAGTACTTC
TRBJ2-7 | TRBV5-5 | . | . | CASSSTSTTYEQYF | TGTGCCAGCAGCTCGACCTCGACAACCTACGAGCAGTACTTC
TRBJ2-3 | TRBV5-4 | . | TRBD2 | CASSLPRSGATDTQYF | TGTGCCAGCAGCCTCCCCCGGAGCGGGGCCACAGATACGCAGTATTTT
TRBJ1-2 | TRBV27 | . | . | CASSSGAPRGGYTF | TGTGCCAGCAGTTCAGGGGCCCCCAGGGGTGGCTACACCTTC
TRBJ1-3 | TRBV27 | . | . | CASSVRGGPGGNTIYF | TGTGCCAGCAGTGTTAGAGGGGGACCAGGGGGAAACACCATATATTTT
TRBJ2-5 | TRBV11-2 | once | . | CASSLLPAGTLETQYF | TGTGCCAGCAGCTTACTCCCGGCCGGGACATTGGAGACCCAGTACTTC
TRBJ2-7 | TRBV11-2 | . | TRBD1 | CASSLGQASSYEQYF | TGTGCCAGCAGCTTGGGACAGGCGAGCTCCTACGAGCAGTACTTC
TRBJ2-1 | TRBV5-1 | once | TRBD2 | CASFLSGGAYNEQFF | TGCGCCAGCTTCCTCAGCGGGGGGGCCTACAATGAGCAGTTCTTC
TRBJ1-4 | TRBV9 | . | . | CASSTQATNEKLFF | TGTGCCAGCAGCACCCAGGCAACTAATGAAAAACTGTTTTTT
TRBJ2-1 | TRBV15 | . | TRBD2 | CATSRDAGGSNEQFF | TGTGCCACCAGCAGAGATGCGGGGGGATCTAATGAGCAGTTCTTC
TRBJ1-1 | TRBV29-1 | . | TRBD1 | CSTFTGGTEAFF | TGCAGCACCTTCACAGGGGGCACTGAAGCTTTCTTT
TRBJ1-4 | TRBV2 | . | . | CASIYMGGAAKANEKLFF | TGTGCCAGCATATACATGGGGGGGGCCGCGAAAGCTAATGAAAAACTGTTTTTT
TRBJ2-5 | TRBV7-6 | . | TRBD1 | CASSETGAEMWTQYF | TGTGCCAGCAGCGAAACAGGGGCGGAGATGTGGACCCAGTACTTC
TRBJ1-2 | TRBV27 | . | . | CASSLGGVYGYTF | TGTGCCAGCAGTTTGGGGGGGGTCTATGGCTACACCTTC
TRBJ2-6 | TRBV9 | . | . | CASRDGWEAGANVLTF | TGTGCCAGCAGGGACGGGTGGGAGGCCGGGGCCAACGTCCTGACTTTC
TRBJ1-4 | TRBV5-5 | . | . | CASSLSPRTATNEKLFF | TGTGCCAGCAGCTTGTCCCCCCGGACAGCAACTAATGAAAAACTGTTTTTT
TRBJ2-7 | TRBV29-1 | . | TRBD1 | CSVRAPGGPEQYF | TGCAGCGTCCGTGCCCCAGGGGGCCCCGAGCAGTACTTC
TRBJ2-1 | TRBV7-2 | . | TRBD2 | CASSPPYVGSGGPEQFF | TGTGCCAGCAGCCCACCCTATGTTGGTAGCGGGGGTCCGGAGCAGTTCTTC
TRBJ2-1 | TRBV28 | . | TRBD2 | CASRKTSGGLDPEQFF | TGTGCCAGCAGGAAAACTAGCGGGGGGTTAGATCCTGAGCAGTTCTTC
TRBJ1-5 | TRBV4-1 | . | . | CASSQGPGDQPQHF | TGCGCCAGCAGCCAAGGGCCAGGGGACCAGCCCCAGCATTTT